The 25 T cell receptor beta chains below all came from one sample that was sequenced in a study of T cells in localized non-small cell lung cancer. Clones were read by immunoSEQ multiplex PCR, and TCRdb kept only the in-frame ones, dropping some. The sample records about 43,000 clones, roughly 90% being singletons. This sample comprised PBMCs, obtained before any cancer treatment. The receptors derive from a woman aged 35 to 70 with stage II lung adenocarcinoma.

CDR3: CASSWGAGDYEQYF. The DNA for the CDR3 is TGCGCCAGCAGCTGGGGAGCAGGGGACTACGAGCAGTACTTC. The chain has TRBV4-1 and TRBJ2-7; TRBD1 might be the D (6 bases). V lost 5 bases to trimming and J lost 3 bases, with 14 bases between them. Germline V gene sequence: CDR1 MGHRA, CDR2 YSYEKL. This CDR3 is built from 14 residues.

The rearrangement uses TRBV6-1 and TRBJ2-7, with D maybe TRBD1 (7 bases). V lost 5 bases, J lost 3 bases, and 14 bases lay in between. Per the germline V gene, CDR1 is MNHNS and CDR2 is SASEGT. The CDR3 length is 14 residues. CDR3 sequence: CASSPQGGRYEQYF. In DNA form, the CDR3 reads TGTGCCAGCAGTCCCCAGGGGGGACGCTACGAGCAGTACTTC.

This chain links TRBV10-1 with TRBJ1-1; D perhaps matches TRBD1 (5 bases). The CDR3 covers 14 residues. V lost 2 bases to trimming and J lost 4 bases, with 11 bases between them. Germline V gives CDR1 WNHNN, CDR2 SYGVQD (reference sequence). The CDR3 here is CASSEDLGGTEAFF. CDR3 DNA: TGCGCCAGCAGTGAGGACCTCGGGGGCACTGAAGCTTTCTTT.

V and J are TRBV6-6 and TRBJ2-3; D may be TRBD2 (6 bases). The germline CDR1 and CDR2 sequences are MNHNY and SVGAGI (reference sequence). This CDR3 spans 15 amino acids. V was trimmed by 2 bases and J by 0 bases, leaving 9 bases between them. The DNA for the CDR3 is TGTGCCAGCAGTTACATGGGACTTAGCACAGATACGCAGTATTTT. It specifies CASSYMGLSTDTQYF.

The chain carries TRBV6-5 and TRBJ2-3; D is unresolved. The CDR3 runs 14 residues. Germline assignment: CDR1 MNHEY and CDR2 SVGAGI. V was trimmed by 4 bases and J by 1 base, leaving 9 bases between them. The CDR3 here is CASSLSYRTDTQYF. CDR3 bases: TGTGCCAGCAGTTTGAGCTACCGCACAGATACGCAGTATTTT.

The chain recombines TRBV23-1 with TRBJ1-2; 7 nucleotides match TRBD1. TRBV23-1 is an ORF; its function is uncertain. J lost 4 bases, V lost 2 bases, and 7 bases had no gene match. The CDR3 runs 15 residues. The CDR3 DNA follows: TGCGCCAGCAGTCAAACCTTGACAGGGAGCTATGGCTACACCTTC. The encoded protein is CASSQTLTGSYGYTF.

The J gene is TRBJ1-2, the V gene TRBV28; 7 nucleotides align to TRBD1. The V segment lost 8 bases and the J segment 1 base; nucleotides outside the gene matches: 16. The CDR3 runs to 17 residues. Germline V gene sequence: CDR1 MDHEN, CDR2 SYDVKM. CDR3 protein: CASLGGKELAYNYGYTF. Written as DNA, the CDR3 is TGTGCCAGCTTAGGGGGCAAGGAGCTAGCCTATAACTATGGCTACACCTTC.

The J gene is TRBJ2-3, the V gene TRBV9; 10 nucleotides align to TRBD2. This CDR3 contains 19 residues. The germline gives CDR1 SGDLS, CDR2 YYNGEE. The V segment lost 4 bases and the J segment 5 bases; nucleotides outside the gene matches: 19. CDR3 amino acids: CASSPKALTSGLSLDTQYF. CDR3 nucleotide sequence: TGTGCCAGCAGCCCCAAGGCCCTGACTAGCGGGCTTAGTTTAGATACGCAGTATTTT.

This chain links TRBV19 with TRBJ1-6, with TRBD1 identical over 9 bases. CDR3 length equals 15 residues. Unmatched junction bases numbered 3, after V lost 6 bases and J lost 3 bases. Germline V lookup: CDR1 LNHDA, CDR2 SQIVND (reference sequence). The CDR3 region has the DNA TGTGCCAGTAGGACGGGACAGGGCTATAATTCACCCCTCCACTTT. This sequence encodes CASRTGQGYNSPLHF.

The V call is TRBV10-3, the J call TRBJ1-2, with no clear D. Germline assignment: CDR1 ENHRY and CDR2 SYGVKD. The CDR3 consists of 14 residues. V was clipped by 2 bases and J by 0 bases, with 7 bases between them. In DNA form, the CDR3 reads TGTGCCATCAGTGAGGGCAGAACTAACTATGGCTACACCTTC. Residues: CAISEGRTNYGYTF.

The chain joins TRBV5-4 to TRBJ1-5, with D hard to call. This CDR3 is built from 13 residues. V was pared by 4 bases and J by 2 bases, with 7 bases between. In germline, CDR1 is SGHNT, CDR2 YYREEE (reference sequence). The CDR3: CASSIGGNQPQHF. In DNA form, the CDR3 reads TGTGCCAGCAGCATTGGGGGCAATCAGCCCCAGCATTTT.

The CDR3 sequence is CASVQGSGKLFF. The DNA for the CDR3 is TGTGCCAGCGTCCAAGGGTCGGGAAAACTGTTTTTT. The chain carries TRBV2 and TRBJ1-4; D is undetermined. Per germline, CDR1 SNHLY and CDR2 FYNNEI. This CDR3 region has 12 residues. With 8 bases removed from V and 10 bases from J, the gap between germline ends came to 14 bases.

This clone was seen just once. The rearrangement joins TRBV27 to TRBJ2-5; 8 bases are shared with TRBD1. The germline gives CDR1 MNHEY, CDR2 SMNVEV (reference sequence). V gave up 5 bases and J gave up 1 base; unmatched junction bases: 0. The CDR3 runs 13 residues. This CDR3 is CASSGQGQETQYF. The DNA of the CDR3 is TGTGCCAGCAGTGGACAGGGCCAAGAGACCCAGTACTTC.

The V gene is TRBV10-1, the J gene TRBJ2-7; tentatively, D is TRBD2 (6 bases). From germline, CDR1 is WNHNN and CDR2 SYGVQD (reference sequence). Between the trimmed V and J ends, which lost 3 bases and 5 bases, there was a span of 17 bases. The length of the CDR3 is 15 residues. The CDR3 is CASSDGGGLRDEQYF. CDR3 sequence (DNA): TGCGCCAGCAGTGATGGGGGAGGCCTGAGGGACGAGCAGTACTTC.

This clone was counted only a few times. This sequence joins TRBV5-4 and TRBJ2-7; TRBD2 matches at 14 bases. The germline gives CDR1 SGHNT, CDR2 YYREEE (reference sequence). J was trimmed by 6 bases and V by 4 bases; bases with no gene match: 6. The CDR3 spans 15 residues. CDR3 in amino acids: CASSQGLAGVVEQYF. CDR3 DNA: TGTGCCAGCAGCCAGGGACTAGCGGGAGTCGTCGAGCAGTACTTC.

The chain employs TRBV5-1 and TRBJ1-3; the D is unclear. V shed 0 bases and J shed 3 bases, with 13 bases lying between them. In germline, CDR1 is SGHRS, CDR2 YFSETQ. The CDR3 contains 16 residues. This chain's CDR3 is CASSLVPADNGNTIYF. In DNA, the CDR3 is TGCGCCAGCAGCTTGGTTCCAGCTGACAATGGAAACACCATATATTTT.

The chain uses TRBV5-4 and TRBJ1-2, with a tentative D call TRBD1 (5 bases). V lost 3 bases and J 5 bases, leaving 20 bases between the germline ends. Germline CDR1 reads SGHNT; CDR2 reads YYREEE (reference sequence). The CDR3 has 16 amino acids. CDR3 sequence reads: CASSSGAGTGGYGYTF. CDR3 DNA: TGTGCCAGCAGCTCCGGTGCAGGAACAGGCGGGTATGGCTACACCTTC.

This chain joins TRBV28 and TRBJ2-7; no clear D gene. CDR1 is MDHEN, CDR2 SYDVKM, per germline. The V end lost 2 bases, the J end lost 2 bases, and 10 bases lay between the germline ends. CDR3 size: 14 residues. CDR3 in DNA: TGTGCCAGCAGTTTACGACTTGTCACCTACGAGCAGTACTTC. It codes for CASSLRLVTYEQYF.

V and J are TRBV15 and TRBJ2-1; D unclear. The CDR3 length is 14 residues. V lost 7 bases and J lost 4, with 14 bases in between. The germline V gene encodes CDR1 LNHNV and CDR2 YYDKDF (reference sequence). The DNA for the CDR3 is TGTGCCACCAAACCGTCGTCCGTTTACAATGAGCAGTTCTTC. This sequence encodes CATKPSSVYNEQFF.

The chain recombines TRBV5-6 with TRBJ1-5; D might be TRBD1 (5 bases). The V end was cut by 1 base, the J end by 3 bases, with 11 bases between. The V gene's germline CDR1 is SGHDT and CDR2 YYEEEE. This CDR3 is 15 amino acids long. The CDR3 region is CASSLLGTNNQPQHF. CDR3 bases: TGTGCCAGCAGCTTGTTGGGGACTAACAATCAGCCCCAGCATTTT.

The V call is TRBV6-5, the J call TRBJ1-2; tentatively, D is TRBD1 (6 bases). The length of the CDR3 is 13 residues. V was cut by 5 bases and J by 7 bases, with 14 bases left in between. Germline V gene lookup returns CDR1 MNHEY and CDR2 SVGAGI. The CDR3 DNA is TGTGCCAGCAGTCAAGACAGGAAGAGTGGCTACACCTTC. As protein: CASSQDRKSGYTF.

V is TRBV5-1 and J is TRBJ2-1, with D perhaps TRBD1 (6 bases). Germline V gene data show CDR1 as SGHRS and CDR2 as YFSETQ. This CDR3 spans 15 amino acids. Trimming left V 4 bases short and J 7 bases short, with 18 bases between. The CDR3 region has the DNA TGCGCCAGCAGCCCGGCCGGACAGACCCAAAATGAGCAGTTCTTC. Translation: CASSPAGQTQNEQFF.

V usage is TRBV5-1 and J usage is TRBJ1-5; no reliable D call. Germline V gene data show CDR1 as SGHRS and CDR2 as YFSETQ. The V gene lost 0 bases and the J gene lost 3 bases, with 10 bases spanning the gap. The CDR3 length is 15 residues. CDR3: CASSLDSFPNQPQHF. CDR3 bases: TGCGCCAGCAGCTTGGACTCATTCCCCAATCAGCCCCAGCATTTT.

To note about this clone: The junction does not match germline at one end; this may be a read error. The V call is TRBV6-5, the J call TRBJ2-3; D possibly corresponds to TRBD1 (5 bases). This CDR3 comprises 16 residues. Germline lookup yields CDR1 MNHEY and CDR2 SVGAGI. CDR3 nucleotides: TGTGCCAGCAGCTACTTGTGGGCAGGGATCACAGATACGCAGTATTTT. It translates to CASSYLWAGITDTQYF.

This clone was observed a handful of times. The chain couples TRBV5-1 to TRBJ1-2; maybe TRBD1 (6 bases). This CDR3 contains 12 residues. Trimming stripped 6 bases from V and 7 bases from J, with 13 bases between. Germline V CDR1 and CDR2: SGHRS, YFSETQ. Here the CDR3 reads CASNRGGSGYTF. The CDR3, as DNA: TGCGCCAGCAACCGAGGGGGAAGTGGCTACACCTTC. The full variable domain, in which reference TRBV5-1 and TRBJ1-2 provide the parts outside the CDR3, is KAGVTQTPRYLIKTRGQQVTLSCSPISGHRSVSWYQQTPGQGLQFLFEYFSETQRNKGNFPGRFSGRQFSNSRSEMNVSTLELGDSALYLCASNRGGSGYTFGSGTRLTVV.